This T cell receptor (beta chain) was captured in a study of blood T cell repertoires in COVID-19 (dated by TCRdb to the early 2020s). In terms of the full investigation: Collaborator samples came from the United States, Italy and Spain and covered acute and convalescent phases of COVID-19. Where available, HLA class I and class II types were obtained from metadata supplied by the sample provider rather than from assay-based typing. Sample metadata almost always included a de-identified subject ID, COVID-19 status, age in years and sex. Samples were obtained from the ongoing ImmuneRACE study (first 160 participants) and from 1,254 subjects provided by 6 global collaborators. The prospective study material was composed of cDNA or gDNA derived from T cells, B-cell-depleted T cells, or PBMCs. The repertoires were released in a freely available public database meant as a resource for research on the immune response to SARS-CoV-2. Deeply sampled blood TCRbeta repertoires from subjects exposed to, actively infected with, or recovered from COVID-19 were included in the dataset. What the work shows at the level of the full study, not this receptor alone: The amount of clinical and demographic metadata varied by source and participant and was provided uncurated.

V is cut by 7 bases and J by 4 bases, and the space between the germline ends is 11 bases. As encoded in the germline V gene, CDR1 is SNHLY while CDR2 is FYNNEI. Counted from cysteine to phenylalanine, this CDR3 has 13 amino acids. Just CDR3 DNA is preserved here, 39 bases in frame from base 1. The immunoSEQ Assay, a bias-controlled multiplex PCR, was used to amplify TCRbeta CDR3 regions from genomic DNA. Concerning the study's data processing: The number of nucleated cells in each sample was estimated by amplification of reference gene primers within the assay. Sequence reads were collapsed and filtered to measure the absolute abundance of every unique TCRbeta CDR3 rearrangement. For each sample, productive Simpson clonality was calculated as the square root of Simpson's diversity index over productive rearrangements. The immuneACCESS repertoire file appears here via TCRdb, limited to in-frame rearrangements. These files lack a portion of the clones; in checked studies, under half of the deficit traces to unresolved V genes, and the cause of the others is not known. That table is the source of V, J and clone size, and D and trimming were worked out from the DNA. A total of some 210,000 clones appear in this sample, roughly 81% of them only once. The ten largest clones add up to approximately 8% of the sample.

Collaborating institutions collected whole blood in K2EDTA tubes following their own protocols. For TCRbeta analysis, collaborators shipped samples in one of three forms: frozen whole blood, isolated PBMCs, or DNA extracted from either of those sample types. Comment on this clone: Its antigen specificity is not known. Within one base of it there is no much larger clone, and no base qualities were kept.

This receptor chain uses TRBV2 and TRBJ1-5, with no D gene named confidently. This TCR came from a woman in her forties or fifties with active or convalescent COVID-19. Material for sequencing was peripheral blood. At the DNA level, the sequence is TGTGCCAGCACGGAACAGCATAATCAGCCCCAGCATTTT. Its protein product is CASTEQHNQPQHF.